This is a list of T cell receptor beta chains from one sample in a study of blood T cell repertoires in COVID-19. Profiled with immunoSEQ multiplex PCR; TCRdb holds only in-frame clones, not every one. In the table there are about 67,000 clones, approximately 75% of which are singletons. The sequenced sample was peripheral blood. All receptors come from a woman aged 60 to 75 with acute or convalescent COVID-19. Each CDR3 is given with its conserved first and last residue. D genes are given only for firm matches. Expanded clones get a size class; other rows say once, few or many, or leave the size out.

v_gene: TRBV10-3
abundance: few
j_gene: TRBJ2-5
d_gene: TRBD2
CDR3nt: TGTGCCGCCGCTAGGGGCGGGGGGGGGATGGAGACCCAGTACTTC
CDR3aa: CAAARGGGGMETQYF

v_gene: TRBV5-6
abundance: NA
j_gene: TRBJ1-5
d_gene: NA
CDR3nt: TGTGCCAGCAGCGTACAAGATGGTCAGCCCCAGCATTTT
CDR3aa: CASSVQDGQPQHF

v_gene: TRBV19
abundance: NA
j_gene: TRBJ1-1
d_gene: TRBD1
CDR3nt: TGTGCCAGTACCCTAGACAGGGAAACTGAAGCTTTCTTT
CDR3aa: CASTLDRETEAFF

v_gene: TRBV7-9
abundance: NA
j_gene: TRBJ1-2
d_gene: NA
CDR3nt: TGTGCCCTCTTCCTCTATGGCTACACCTTC
CDR3aa: CALFLYGYTF

v_gene: TRBV27
abundance: NA
j_gene: TRBJ2-7
d_gene: TRBD2
CDR3nt: TGTGCCAGCAACCCTCCGGGACTAGCCGCCGAGCAGTACTTC
CDR3aa: CASNPPGLAAEQYF

v_gene: TRBV13
abundance: NA
j_gene: TRBJ2-7
d_gene: NA
CDR3nt: TGTGCCAGCAGCGTCTTTTGGGGCGGCGAGCAGTACTTC
CDR3aa: CASSVFWGGEQYF

v_gene: TRBV6-5
abundance: NA
j_gene: TRBJ2-3
d_gene: NA
CDR3nt: TGTGCCAGCAGCGCTCTTGGGGGGTATGGAGATACGCAGTATTTT
CDR3aa: CASSALGGYGDTQYF

v_gene: TRBV15
abundance: NA
j_gene: TRBJ2-2
d_gene: TRBD2
CDR3nt: TGTGCCACCAGCTCCTATGGACTAGCGGGGGGCCGGGGAGGGGAGCTGTTTTTT
CDR3aa: CATSSYGLAGGRGGELFF

v_gene: TRBV2
abundance: NA
j_gene: TRBJ2-5
d_gene: TRBD2
CDR3nt: TGTGCCAGCAGGAGTGGGCTAGCGGGGAGCGGGGCCCAGTACTTC
CDR3aa: CASRSGLAGSGAQYF

v_gene: TRBV5-5
abundance: once
j_gene: TRBJ2-4
d_gene: TRBD1
CDR3nt: TGTGCCAGCAGCTGGGCGAGACAGGGGATGCTAGCCAAAAACATTCAGTACTTC
CDR3aa: CASSWARQGMLAKNIQYF

v_gene: TRBV7-9
abundance: NA
j_gene: TRBJ2-2
d_gene: TRBD1
CDR3nt: TGTGCCAGCAGCACCGGGACAGGGATGACCGGGGAGCTGTTTTTT
CDR3aa: CASSTGTGMTGELFF

v_gene: TRBV4-2
abundance: few
j_gene: TRBJ2-1
d_gene: NA
CDR3nt: TGTGCCAGCAGCCAAGATAGACGAGGGAGCTCCTACAATGAGCAGTTCTTC
CDR3aa: CASSQDRRGSSYNEQFF

v_gene: TRBV6-5
abundance: NA
j_gene: TRBJ1-3
d_gene: NA
CDR3nt: TGTGCCAGCAGCCTGGGGGGTGGCTCTGGAAACACCATATATTTT
CDR3aa: CASSLGGGSGNTIYF

v_gene: TRBV28
abundance: NA
j_gene: TRBJ1-1
d_gene: NA
CDR3nt: TGTGCCAGCAGTGGAGTGGACAGTGAAGCTTTCTTT
CDR3aa: CASSGVDSEAFF

v_gene: TRBV29-1
abundance: NA
j_gene: TRBJ1-4
d_gene: NA
CDR3nt: TGCAGCGTTCAGGGGACTAATGAAAAACTGTTTTTT
CDR3aa: CSVQGTNEKLFF

v_gene: TRBV9
abundance: NA
j_gene: TRBJ2-3
d_gene: TRBD2
CDR3nt: TGTGCCAGCAGCCCCCGGGGAGGGATTTTTAGCACAGATACGCAGTATTTT
CDR3aa: CASSPRGGIFSTDTQYF

v_gene: TRBV7-2
abundance: NA
j_gene: TRBJ2-6
d_gene: TRBD2
CDR3nt: TGTGCCAGCAGCTTACGTGGAAGCGGGGGGCCCGGTGGGGCCAACGTCCTGACTTTC
CDR3aa: CASSLRGSGGPGGANVLTF

v_gene: TRBV7-9
abundance: once
j_gene: TRBJ2-1
d_gene: TRBD2
CDR3nt: TGTGCCAGCAGCCCCCCGTGGACTAGCGGGGCAAGAGGGGAGCAGTTCTTC
CDR3aa: CASSPPWTSGARGEQFF

v_gene: TRBV5-1
abundance: NA
j_gene: TRBJ2-7
d_gene: TRBD1
CDR3nt: TGCGCCAGCAGCCCAGAGACAGGGGGCAATCGACAGTACTTC
CDR3aa: CASSPETGGNRQYF

v_gene: TRBV27
abundance: few
j_gene: TRBJ2-7
d_gene: NA
CDR3nt: TGTGCCAGCAGTTTAGTCGGGTCCCCCTACGAGCAGTACTTC
CDR3aa: CASSLVGSPYEQYF

v_gene: TRBV7-3
abundance: NA
j_gene: TRBJ2-3
d_gene: NA
CDR3nt: TGTGCCAGCAGCCTCGGGACAATAGGAGGAGATACGCAGTATTTT
CDR3aa: CASSLGTIGGDTQYF

v_gene: TRBV27
abundance: NA
j_gene: TRBJ2-7
d_gene: TRBD1
CDR3nt: TGTGCCAGCAGTTTGTCGCCCGGGACAGCTACCTACGAGCAGTACTTC
CDR3aa: CASSLSPGTATYEQYF

v_gene: TRBV9
abundance: NA
j_gene: TRBJ2-3
d_gene: TRBD2
CDR3nt: TGTGCCAGCAGCCTAGCGGGGGGCCCCCCTGGCACAGATACGCAGTATTTT
CDR3aa: CASSLAGGPPGTDTQYF

v_gene: TRBV7-9
abundance: NA
j_gene: TRBJ2-5
d_gene: NA
CDR3nt: TGTGCCAGCAGCCCAGCCGGGACTCAGGAGACCCAGTACTTC
CDR3aa: CASSPAGTQETQYF

v_gene: TRBV4-1
abundance: NA
j_gene: TRBJ1-1
d_gene: NA
CDR3nt: TGCGCCAGCAGCCAAGATTTTGGCAGGATCACTGAAGCTTTCTTT
CDR3aa: CASSQDFGRITEAFF

v_gene: TRBV27
abundance: NA
j_gene: TRBJ1-2
d_gene: NA
CDR3nt: TGTGCCAGCAGCTCCTCGGGGGGCAGTGGCTACACCTTC
CDR3aa: CASSSSGGSGYTF

v_gene: TRBV7-9
abundance: NA
j_gene: TRBJ1-1
d_gene: NA
CDR3nt: TGTGCCAGCAGCTGGGGGGTGGGACGGTACACTGAAGCTTTCTTT
CDR3aa: CASSWGVGRYTEAFF

v_gene: TRBV5-3
abundance: NA
j_gene: TRBJ1-4
d_gene: NA
CDR3nt: TGTGCCAGAAGCTTGGAGGGCGGGGGGTGGACTGAAAAACTGTTTTTT
CDR3aa: CARSLEGGGWTEKLFF

v_gene: TRBV12-5
abundance: NA
j_gene: TRBJ2-7
d_gene: NA
CDR3nt: TGTGCTAGTGGTTTGCTGCAGGGCGTCTACGAGCAGTACTTC
CDR3aa: CASGLLQGVYEQYF

v_gene: TRBV11-2
abundance: NA
j_gene: TRBJ2-7
d_gene: TRBD1
CDR3nt: TGTGCCAGCAGCTCCCTGGACAGGGGGACCTACGAGCAGTACTTC
CDR3aa: CASSSLDRGTYEQYF

v_gene: TRBV6-2/TRBV6-3
abundance: few
j_gene: TRBJ2-5
d_gene: NA
CDR3nt: TGTGCCAGCAGTTACCGGACTAACCTCGCTTATCCGAGAGAGACCCAGTACTTC
CDR3aa: CASSYRTNLAYPRETQYF

v_gene: TRBV2
abundance: NA
j_gene: TRBJ2-4
d_gene: NA
CDR3nt: TGTGCCAGCGGTACAGTCAAAAACATTCAGTACTTC
CDR3aa: CASGTVKNIQYF

v_gene: TRBV19
abundance: NA
j_gene: TRBJ1-2
d_gene: TRBD1
CDR3nt: TGTGCCATTTCACAGGGGCAGGGGGGCTACACCTTC
CDR3aa: CAISQGQGGYTF

v_gene: TRBV21-1
abundance: NA
j_gene: TRBJ2-7
d_gene: NA
CDR3nt: TGTGCCAGCAGCAAAGCGGACAGGGGAGCCTACGAGCAGTACTTC
CDR3aa: CASSKADRGAYEQYF

v_gene: TRBV28
abundance: NA
j_gene: TRBJ1-6
d_gene: TRBD1
CDR3nt: TGTGCCAGCACCGATGCCGGGACAGCCGTTTCACCCCTCCACTTT
CDR3aa: CASTDAGTAVSPLHF

v_gene: TRBV28
abundance: NA
j_gene: TRBJ1-6
d_gene: TRBD1
CDR3nt: TGTGCCAGCAGACTTGGGACAGGGGGCTCCGTGCCCCTCCACTTT
CDR3aa: CASRLGTGGSVPLHF

v_gene: TRBV5-1
abundance: once
j_gene: TRBJ1-4
d_gene: TRBD1
CDR3nt: TGCGCCAGCAGCGCGGTGACAGGGACAACTAATGAAAAACTGTTTTTT
CDR3aa: CASSAVTGTTNEKLFF

v_gene: TRBV9
abundance: NA
j_gene: TRBJ2-5
d_gene: NA
CDR3nt: TGTGCCAGCAGCGTAGGAGGCTGGGGATCTGGGAGGGAGACCCAGTACTTC
CDR3aa: CASSVGGWGSGRETQYF

v_gene: TRBV2
abundance: NA
j_gene: TRBJ2-5
d_gene: NA
CDR3nt: TGTGCCAGCTTAGATAGGGGGGAGACCCAGTACTTC
CDR3aa: CASLDRGETQYF

v_gene: TRBV3-1/TRBV3-2
abundance: NA
j_gene: TRBJ2-7
d_gene: TRBD2
CDR3nt: TGTGCCAGCAGCCAAGGAGCGGGATCCGAGCAGTACTTC
CDR3aa: CASSQGAGSEQYF

v_gene: TRBV11-1
abundance: NA
j_gene: TRBJ1-4
d_gene: TRBD1
CDR3nt: TGTGCCAGCAGCTTACTACAGGGGAATGAAAAACTGTTTTTT
CDR3aa: CASSLLQGNEKLFF

v_gene: TRBV19
abundance: NA
j_gene: TRBJ1-2
d_gene: TRBD1
CDR3nt: TGTGCCAGTAGTATTATGGGACAGGGGGCGAAAAACGGCTACACCTTC
CDR3aa: CASSIMGQGAKNGYTF

v_gene: TRBV7-9
abundance: NA
j_gene: TRBJ1-3
d_gene: NA
CDR3nt: TGTGCCAGCAGCTTAGACACCGGGAAGAGCTCTGGAAACACCATATATTTT
CDR3aa: CASSLDTGKSSGNTIYF

v_gene: TRBV10-3
abundance: NA
j_gene: TRBJ1-6
d_gene: NA
CDR3nt: TGTGCCGCCCAGACGGGGGTAAGTTCACCCCTCCACTTT
CDR3aa: CAAQTGVSSPLHF

v_gene: TRBV5-4
abundance: NA
j_gene: TRBJ1-1
d_gene: NA
CDR3nt: TGTGCCAGCGGCCCCTGGGGAGGGCTTAACACTGAAGCTTTCTTT
CDR3aa: CASGPWGGLNTEAFF

v_gene: TRBV28
abundance: NA
j_gene: TRBJ2-5
d_gene: NA
CDR3nt: TGTGCCGGCAGTGCTTACCGTGTGGGCGAGACCCAGTACTTC
CDR3aa: CAGSAYRVGETQYF

v_gene: TRBV30
abundance: NA
j_gene: TRBJ1-2
d_gene: TRBD1
CDR3nt: TGTGCCTGCCAAGACAGGGTCGTCTATGGCTACACCTTC
CDR3aa: CACQDRVVYGYTF

v_gene: TRBV5-1
abundance: NA
j_gene: TRBJ2-3
d_gene: TRBD2
CDR3nt: TGCGCCAGCAGGGGACTAGCGGGGGGGCGTCGTAGCACAGATACGCAGTATTTT
CDR3aa: CASRGLAGGRRSTDTQYF

v_gene: TRBV14
abundance: NA
j_gene: TRBJ2-7
d_gene: NA
CDR3nt: TGTGCCAGCAGTCCCAGACAGACCCCCTACGAGCAGTACTTC
CDR3aa: CASSPRQTPYEQYF

v_gene: TRBV9
abundance: NA
j_gene: TRBJ2-2
d_gene: NA
CDR3nt: TGTGCCAGCAGCTCCGCCGTGGGGGCGAGCACCGGGGAGCTGTTTTTT
CDR3aa: CASSSAVGASTGELFF

v_gene: TRBV19
abundance: NA
j_gene: TRBJ2-7
d_gene: TRBD2
CDR3nt: TGTGCCAGTAGTCCTAGCGGGGGAGGTTACGAGCAGTACTTC
CDR3aa: CASSPSGGGYEQYF

v_gene: TRBV7-9
abundance: NA
j_gene: TRBJ1-2
d_gene: NA
CDR3nt: TGTGCCAGCAGCACACTACAGGGAGCGCACTATGGCTACACCTTC
CDR3aa: CASSTLQGAHYGYTF

v_gene: TRBV7-9
abundance: NA
j_gene: TRBJ2-5
d_gene: NA
CDR3nt: TGTGCCAGCAGCTTAGTTAGAGAGACCCAGTACTTC
CDR3aa: CASSLVRETQYF

v_gene: TRBV27
abundance: few
j_gene: TRBJ2-3
d_gene: TRBD1
CDR3nt: TGTGCCAGCAGTCCGGAGACAGGGGCCATCACAGATACGCAGTATTTT
CDR3aa: CASSPETGAITDTQYF

v_gene: TRBV19
abundance: once
j_gene: TRBJ2-2
d_gene: NA
CDR3nt: TGTGCCAGTCTGGCCGGGGTCAACATAGGTACCGGGGAGCTGTTTTTT
CDR3aa: CASLAGVNIGTGELFF